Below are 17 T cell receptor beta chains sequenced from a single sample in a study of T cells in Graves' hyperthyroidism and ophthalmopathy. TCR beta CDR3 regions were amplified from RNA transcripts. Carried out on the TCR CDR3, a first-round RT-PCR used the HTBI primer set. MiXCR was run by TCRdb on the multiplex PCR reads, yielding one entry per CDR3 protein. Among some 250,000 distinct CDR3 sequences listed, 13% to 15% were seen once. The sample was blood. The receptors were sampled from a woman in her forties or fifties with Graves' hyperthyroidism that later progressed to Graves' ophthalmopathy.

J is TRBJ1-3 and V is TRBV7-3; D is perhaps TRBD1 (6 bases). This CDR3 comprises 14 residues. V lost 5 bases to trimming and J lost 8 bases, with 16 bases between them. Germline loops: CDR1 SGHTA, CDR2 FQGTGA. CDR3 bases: TGTGCCAGCAGCCGGGGGCCCACCGGGGACACCATATATTTT. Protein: CASSRGPTGDTIYF.

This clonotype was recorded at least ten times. Written as DNA, the CDR3 is TGTGCCAGCAGTTACTCGGACCACGAGGCAGGCTACACCTTC. It is translated as CASSYSDHEAGYTF. The chain couples TRBV6-6 to TRBJ1-2; D unresolved. The length of the CDR3 is 14 residues. The germline V and J ends were trimmed by 0 bases and 8 bases, with 13 bases remaining between them. Germline loops: CDR1 MNHNY, CDR2 SVGAGI (reference sequence).

CDR3 DNA sequence: TGTGCCAGCAGCTTAACCCGGGACAGGAGCACCGGGGAGCTGTTTTTT. It yields the protein CASSLTRDRSTGELFF. V and J are TRBV7-3 and TRBJ2-2; 8 bases agree with TRBD1. The ends lost 0 bases at V and 4 bases at J; junction bases unmatched: 4. This CDR3 spans 16 amino acids. Looked up from germline, CDR1 is SGHTA and CDR2 is FQGTGA.

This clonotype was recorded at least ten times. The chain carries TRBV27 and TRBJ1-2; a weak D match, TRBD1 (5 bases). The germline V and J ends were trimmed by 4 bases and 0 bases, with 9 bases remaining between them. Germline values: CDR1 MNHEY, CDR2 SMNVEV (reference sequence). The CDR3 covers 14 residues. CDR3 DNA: TGTGCCAGCAGTTCCGTCAGGGCTAACTATGGCTACACCTTC. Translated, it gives CASSSVRANYGYTF.

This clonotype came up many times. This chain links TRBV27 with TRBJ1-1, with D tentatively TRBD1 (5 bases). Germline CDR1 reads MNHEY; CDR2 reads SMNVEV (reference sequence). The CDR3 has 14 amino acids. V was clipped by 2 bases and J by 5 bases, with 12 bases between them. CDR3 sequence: CASSLRRWGTEAFF. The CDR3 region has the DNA TGTGCCAGCAGTTTACGTAGGTGGGGGACTGAAGCTTTCTTT.

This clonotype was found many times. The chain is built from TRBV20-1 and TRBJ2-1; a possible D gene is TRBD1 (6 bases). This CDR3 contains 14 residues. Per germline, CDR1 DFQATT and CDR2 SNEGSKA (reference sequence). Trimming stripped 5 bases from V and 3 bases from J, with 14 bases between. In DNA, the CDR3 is TGCAGTGCTGTTGACAGGCAATACTACAATGAGCAGTTCTTC. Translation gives CSAVDRQYYNEQFF.

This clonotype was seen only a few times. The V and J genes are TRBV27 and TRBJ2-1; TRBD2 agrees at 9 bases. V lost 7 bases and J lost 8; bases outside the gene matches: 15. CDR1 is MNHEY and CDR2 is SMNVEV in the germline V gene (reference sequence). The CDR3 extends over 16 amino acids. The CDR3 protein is CASTPVVAGVGYEQFF. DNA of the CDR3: TGTGCCAGCACCCCGGTCGTAGCGGGGGTGGGGTATGAGCAGTTCTTC.

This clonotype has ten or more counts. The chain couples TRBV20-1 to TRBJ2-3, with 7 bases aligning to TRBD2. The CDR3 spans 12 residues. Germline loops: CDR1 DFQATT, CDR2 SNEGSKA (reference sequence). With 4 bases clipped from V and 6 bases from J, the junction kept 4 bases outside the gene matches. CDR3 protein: CSAKRGRDTQYF. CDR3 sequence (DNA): TGCAGTGCTAAGCGGGGAAGGGATACGCAGTATTTT.

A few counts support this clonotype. CDR3 coding DNA: TGTGCCAGCAGCTCCTACAGCGACACCGGGGAGCTGTTTTTT. It codes for CASSSYSDTGELFF. This chain links TRBV7-8 with TRBJ2-2; D not resolved. The CDR3 runs to 14 residues. Germline-derived CDR1 and CDR2 are SGHVS and FQNEAQ. The V and J ends lost 4 bases and 3 bases respectively, with 9 bases between them.

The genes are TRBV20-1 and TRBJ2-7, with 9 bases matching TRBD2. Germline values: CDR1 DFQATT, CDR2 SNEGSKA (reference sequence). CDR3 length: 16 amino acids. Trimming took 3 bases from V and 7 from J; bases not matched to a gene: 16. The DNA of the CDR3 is TGCAGTGCTAGCCCTTACGATAGCGGGAGTGCCGGGGAGCAGTACTTC. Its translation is CSASPYDSGSAGEQYF.

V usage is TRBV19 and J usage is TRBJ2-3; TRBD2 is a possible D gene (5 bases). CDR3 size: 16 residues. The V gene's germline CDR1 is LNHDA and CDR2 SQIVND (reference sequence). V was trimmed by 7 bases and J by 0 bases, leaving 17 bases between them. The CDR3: CASTLFGRGSTDTQYF. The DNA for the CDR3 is TGTGCCAGTACCCTCTTCGGACGAGGGAGCACAGATACGCAGTATTTT.

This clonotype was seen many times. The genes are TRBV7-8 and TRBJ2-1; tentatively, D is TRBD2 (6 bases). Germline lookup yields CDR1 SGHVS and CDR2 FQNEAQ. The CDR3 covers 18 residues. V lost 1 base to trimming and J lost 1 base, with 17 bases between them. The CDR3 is CASSLEIVGLASYNEQFF. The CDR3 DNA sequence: TGTGCCAGCAGCTTAGAAATTGTGGGACTTGCGTCCTACAATGAGCAGTTCTTC.

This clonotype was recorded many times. Written as DNA, the CDR3 is TGTGCCAGCAGTGGACAGGGGGCACACACTGAAGCTTTCTTT. It specifies CASSGQGAHTEAFF. The rearrangement joins TRBV28 to TRBJ1-1; TRBD1 aligns across 11 bases. The CDR3 contains 14 residues. Germline assignment: CDR1 MDHEN and CDR2 SYDVKM. J was trimmed by 3 bases and V by 5 bases; bases with no gene match: 2.

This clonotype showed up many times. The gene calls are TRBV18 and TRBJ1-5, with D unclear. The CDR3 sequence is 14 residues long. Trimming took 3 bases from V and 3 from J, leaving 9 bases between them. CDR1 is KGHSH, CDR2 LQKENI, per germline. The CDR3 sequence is CASSPPGPNQPQHF. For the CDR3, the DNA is TGTGCCAGCTCACCCCCGGGTCCCAATCAGCCCCAGCATTTT.

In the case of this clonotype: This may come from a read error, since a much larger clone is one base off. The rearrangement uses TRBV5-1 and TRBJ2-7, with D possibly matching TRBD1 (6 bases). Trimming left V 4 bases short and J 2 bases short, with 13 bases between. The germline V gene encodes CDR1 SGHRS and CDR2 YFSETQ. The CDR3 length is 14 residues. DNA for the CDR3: TGCGCCAGCAGCCCCGGACAGAGACCCTACGAGCAGTACTTC. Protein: CASSPGQRPYEQYF.

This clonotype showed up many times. The CDR3 sequence: CASTTSGFISNQPQHF. CDR3 bases: TGTGCCAGCACTACTTCAGGATTTATTAGCAATCAGCCCCAGCATTTT. This sequence joins TRBV28 and TRBJ1-5, with no clear D. Trimming stripped 7 bases from V and 0 bases from J, with 16 bases between. The CDR3 totals 16 residues. Germline assignment: CDR1 MDHEN and CDR2 SYDVKM.

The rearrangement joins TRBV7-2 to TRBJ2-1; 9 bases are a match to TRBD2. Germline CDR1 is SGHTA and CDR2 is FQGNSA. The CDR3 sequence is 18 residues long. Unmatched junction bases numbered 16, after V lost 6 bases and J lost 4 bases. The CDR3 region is CASSFNPPGLAAYNEQFF. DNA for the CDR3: TGTGCCAGCAGTTTTAACCCCCCGGGACTAGCCGCATACAATGAGCAGTTCTTC.